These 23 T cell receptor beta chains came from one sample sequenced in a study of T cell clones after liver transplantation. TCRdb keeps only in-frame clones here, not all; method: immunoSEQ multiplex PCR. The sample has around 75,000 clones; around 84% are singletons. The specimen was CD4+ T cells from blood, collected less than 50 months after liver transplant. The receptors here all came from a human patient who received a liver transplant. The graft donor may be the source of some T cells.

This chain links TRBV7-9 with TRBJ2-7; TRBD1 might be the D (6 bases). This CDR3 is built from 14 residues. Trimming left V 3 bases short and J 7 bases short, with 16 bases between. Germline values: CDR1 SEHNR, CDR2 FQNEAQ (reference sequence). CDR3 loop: CASSLDSSAREQYF. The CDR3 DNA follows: TGTGCCAGCAGCTTGGACAGTTCGGCGAGAGAGCAGTACTTC.

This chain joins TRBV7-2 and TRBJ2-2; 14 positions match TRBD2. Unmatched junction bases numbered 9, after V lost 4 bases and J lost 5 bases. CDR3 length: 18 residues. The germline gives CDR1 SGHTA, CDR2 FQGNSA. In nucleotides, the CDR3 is TGTGCCAGCAGCTCGAGCCGACTAGCGGGGGGGCGTACCGGGGAGCTGTTTTTT. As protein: CASSSSRLAGGRTGELFF.

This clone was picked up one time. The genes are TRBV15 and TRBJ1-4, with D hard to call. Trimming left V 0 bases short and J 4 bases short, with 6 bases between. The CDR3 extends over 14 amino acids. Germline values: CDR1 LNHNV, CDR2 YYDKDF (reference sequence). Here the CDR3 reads CATSRDLINEKLFF. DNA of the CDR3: TGTGCCACCAGCAGAGATTTGATTAATGAAAAACTGTTTTTT.

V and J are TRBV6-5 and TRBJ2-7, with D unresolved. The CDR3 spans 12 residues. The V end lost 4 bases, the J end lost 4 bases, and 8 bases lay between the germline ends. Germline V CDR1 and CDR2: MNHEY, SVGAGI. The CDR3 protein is CASSSGKYEQYF. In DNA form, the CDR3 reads TGTGCCAGCAGTTCAGGAAAATACGAGCAGTACTTC.

CDR3 sequence (DNA): TGTGCCAGCAGCTCGGTCGCGGAGGGTGGTACGTACGAGCAGTACTTC. This translates into CASSSVAEGGTYEQYF. V usage is TRBV7-6 and J usage is TRBJ2-7, with D possibly TRBD2 on 6 matching bases. Germline V CDR1 and CDR2: SGHVS, FNYEAQ. The CDR3 sequence is 16 residues long. Trimming removed 4 bases at V and 4 bases at J, with 20 bases between.

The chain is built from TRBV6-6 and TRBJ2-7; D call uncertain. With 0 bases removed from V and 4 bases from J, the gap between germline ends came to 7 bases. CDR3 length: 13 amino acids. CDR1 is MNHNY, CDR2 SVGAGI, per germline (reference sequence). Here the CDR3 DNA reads TGTGCCAGCAGTTACTCGGCAGGTTACGAGCAGTACTTC. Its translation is CASSYSAGYEQYF.

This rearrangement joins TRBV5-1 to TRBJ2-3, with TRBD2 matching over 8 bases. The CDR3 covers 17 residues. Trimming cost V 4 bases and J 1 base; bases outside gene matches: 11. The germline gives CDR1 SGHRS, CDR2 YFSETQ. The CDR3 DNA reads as TGCGCCAGCAGCATAGCGGGGAGGAACCCGGGCACAGATACGCAGTATTTT. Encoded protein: CASSIAGRNPGTDTQYF.

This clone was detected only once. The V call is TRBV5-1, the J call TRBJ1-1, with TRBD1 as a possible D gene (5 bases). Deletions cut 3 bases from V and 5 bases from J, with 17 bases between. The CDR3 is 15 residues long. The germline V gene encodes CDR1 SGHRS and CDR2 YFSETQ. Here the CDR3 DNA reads TGCGCCAGCAGCTCGGGGACCCGAGAGGGGACTGAAGCTTTCTTT. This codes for CASSSGTREGTEAFF.

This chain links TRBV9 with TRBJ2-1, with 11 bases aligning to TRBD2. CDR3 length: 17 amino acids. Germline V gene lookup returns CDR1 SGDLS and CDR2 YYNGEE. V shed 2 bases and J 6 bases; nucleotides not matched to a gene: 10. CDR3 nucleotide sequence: TGTGCCAGCAGCGTTGACGTAGCGGGAGGGTTCGGCAATGAGCAGTTCTTC. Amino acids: CASSVDVAGGFGNEQFF.

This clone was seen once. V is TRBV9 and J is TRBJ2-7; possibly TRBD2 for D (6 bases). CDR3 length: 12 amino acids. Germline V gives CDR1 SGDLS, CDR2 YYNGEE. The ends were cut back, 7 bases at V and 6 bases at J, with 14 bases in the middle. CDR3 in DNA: TGTGCCAGCGGGCGCCGGAGGGGCGAGCAGTACTTC. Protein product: CASGRRRGEQYF.

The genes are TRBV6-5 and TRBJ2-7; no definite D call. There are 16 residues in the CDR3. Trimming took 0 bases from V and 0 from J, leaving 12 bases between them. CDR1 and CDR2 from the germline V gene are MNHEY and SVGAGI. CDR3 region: CASSYSTYLGSYEQYF. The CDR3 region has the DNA TGTGCCAGCAGTTACTCGACCTATCTCGGCTCCTACGAGCAGTACTTC.

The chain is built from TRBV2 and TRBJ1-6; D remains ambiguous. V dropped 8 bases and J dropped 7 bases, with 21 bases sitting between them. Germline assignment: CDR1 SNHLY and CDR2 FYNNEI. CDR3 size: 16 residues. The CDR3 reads CASLAGGGPFNSPLHF. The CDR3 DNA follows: TGTGCCAGCCTCGCGGGCGGCGGGCCCTTCAATTCACCCCTCCACTTT.

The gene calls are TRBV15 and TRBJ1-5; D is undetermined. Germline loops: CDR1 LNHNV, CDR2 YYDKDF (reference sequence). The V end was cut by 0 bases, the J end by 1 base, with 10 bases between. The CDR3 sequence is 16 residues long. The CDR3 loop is CATSRDKVGSNQPQHF. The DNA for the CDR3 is TGTGCCACCAGCAGAGATAAGGTAGGGAGCAATCAGCCCCAGCATTTT.

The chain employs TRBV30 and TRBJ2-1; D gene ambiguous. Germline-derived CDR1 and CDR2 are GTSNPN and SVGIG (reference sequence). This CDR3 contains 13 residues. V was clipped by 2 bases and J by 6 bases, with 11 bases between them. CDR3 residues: CAWSPRTINEQFF. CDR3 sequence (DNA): TGTGCCTGGAGTCCACGGACCATCAATGAGCAGTTCTTC. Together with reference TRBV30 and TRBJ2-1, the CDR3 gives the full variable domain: SQTIHQWPATLVQPVGSPLSLECTVEGTSNPNLYWYRQAAGRGLQLLFYSVGIGQISSEVPQNLSASRPQDRQFILSSKKLLLSDSGFYLCAWSPRTINEQFFGPGTRLTVL.

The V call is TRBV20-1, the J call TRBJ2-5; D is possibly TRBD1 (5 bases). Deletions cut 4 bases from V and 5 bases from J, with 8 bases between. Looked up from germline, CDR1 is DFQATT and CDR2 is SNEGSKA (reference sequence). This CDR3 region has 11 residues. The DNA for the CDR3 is TGCAGTGCTAAGGGGTACGAGACCCAGTACTTC. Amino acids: CSAKGYETQYF.

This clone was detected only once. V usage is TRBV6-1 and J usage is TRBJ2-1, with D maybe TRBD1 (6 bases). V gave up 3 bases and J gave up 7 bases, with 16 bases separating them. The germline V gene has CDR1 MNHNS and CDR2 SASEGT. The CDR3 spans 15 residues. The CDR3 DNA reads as TGTGCCAGCAGTGACCAGGGGCAAGCTGGAAATGAGCAGTTCTTC. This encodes CASSDQGQAGNEQFF.

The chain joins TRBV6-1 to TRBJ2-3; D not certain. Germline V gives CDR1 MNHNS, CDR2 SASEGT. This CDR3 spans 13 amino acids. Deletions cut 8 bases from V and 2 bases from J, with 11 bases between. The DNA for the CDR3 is TGTGCCAGCCGGGTGGTACTCACAGATACGCAGTATTTT. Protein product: CASRVVLTDTQYF.

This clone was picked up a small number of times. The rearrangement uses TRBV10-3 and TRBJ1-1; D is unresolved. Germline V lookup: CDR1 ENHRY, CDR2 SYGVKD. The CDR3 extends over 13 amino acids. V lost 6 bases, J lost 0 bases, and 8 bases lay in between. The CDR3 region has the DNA TGTGCCATCAGGGGCGCTTTGAACACTGAAGCTTTCTTT. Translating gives CAIRGALNTEAFF.

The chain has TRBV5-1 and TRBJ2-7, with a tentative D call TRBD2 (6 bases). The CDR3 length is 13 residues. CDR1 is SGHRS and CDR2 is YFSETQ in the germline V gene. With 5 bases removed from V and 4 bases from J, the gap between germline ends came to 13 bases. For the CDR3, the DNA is TGCGCCAGCAGTGAACGGGGGATTTACGAGCAGTACTTC. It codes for CASSERGIYEQYF.

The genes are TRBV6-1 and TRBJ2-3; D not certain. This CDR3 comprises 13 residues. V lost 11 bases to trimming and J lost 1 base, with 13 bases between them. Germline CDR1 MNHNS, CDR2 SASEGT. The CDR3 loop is CAGRRPGTDTQYF. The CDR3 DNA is TGTGCCGGCCGCCGTCCCGGCACAGATACGCAGTATTTT.

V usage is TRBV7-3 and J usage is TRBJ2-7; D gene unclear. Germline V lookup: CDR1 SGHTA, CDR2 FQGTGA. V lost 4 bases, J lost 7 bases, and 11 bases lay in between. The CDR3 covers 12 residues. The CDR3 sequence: CASSSPWGEQYF. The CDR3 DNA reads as TGTGCCAGCAGCTCCCCTTGGGGTGAGCAGTACTTC.

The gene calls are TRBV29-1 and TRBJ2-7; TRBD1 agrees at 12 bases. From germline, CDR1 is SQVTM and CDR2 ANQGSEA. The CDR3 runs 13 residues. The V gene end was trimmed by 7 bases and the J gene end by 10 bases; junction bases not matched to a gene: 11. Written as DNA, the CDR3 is TGCAGCGCCCTGGGACAGGGGGCTTCGAGACAGTACTTC. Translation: CSALGQGASRQYF.

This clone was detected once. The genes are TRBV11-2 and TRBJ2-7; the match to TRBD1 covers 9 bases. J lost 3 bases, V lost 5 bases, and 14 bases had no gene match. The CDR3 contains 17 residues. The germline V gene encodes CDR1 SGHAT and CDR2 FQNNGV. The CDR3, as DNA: TGTGCCAGCAGCCTGACGTTCTCGGGACAGGGTCTCTACGAGCAGTACTTC. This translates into CASSLTFSGQGLYEQYF.